Below are 14 T cell receptor beta chains sequenced from a single sample in a study of blood T cell repertoires in COVID-19. Some clones are missing from TCRdb's copy, which holds only in-frame ones; the method was immunoSEQ multiplex PCR. The sample contains tens of thousands of clones, roughly 82% of which appear only once. Sequencing used peripheral blood. The source is a human donor in a cohort sampled during active COVID-19.

The chain is built from TRBV30 and TRBJ1-1; D ambiguous. V was clipped by 1 base and J by 6 bases, with 6 bases between them. The CDR3 spans 11 residues. CDR1 and CDR2 from the germline V gene are GTSNPN and SVGIG (reference sequence). CDR3 nucleotide sequence: TGTGCCTGGAGTGGGCTGGCTGAAGCTTTCTTT. Protein: CAWSGLAEAFF.

J is TRBJ2-7 and V is TRBV7-9, with 8 positions matching TRBD2. Germline values: CDR1 SEHNR, CDR2 FQNEAQ (reference sequence). The CDR3 has 13 residues. After removal of 5 bases from V and 6 bases from J, the junction contained 6 bases not matched to a gene. CDR3 loop: CASSPDGGGEQYF. The CDR3 nucleotides are TGTGCCAGCAGCCCTGACGGGGGGGGCGAGCAGTACTTC.

Worth noting for this clone: The sample holds other DNA sequences that translate to the same CDR3. The chain combines TRBV5-1 with TRBJ2-7; no clear D. This CDR3 contains 13 residues. V was clipped by 0 bases and J by 1 base, with 5 bases between them. Germline CDR1 and CDR2: SGHRS and YFSETQ. CDR3 sequence (DNA): TGCGCCAGCAGCTTGGGGCAGTCCTACGAGCAGTACTTC. It encodes CASSLGQSYEQYF.

This clone was counted a few times. The chain carries TRBV6-6 and TRBJ2-5; D gene unclear. The CDR3 length is 14 residues. V was shortened by 0 bases and J by 2 bases, with 7 bases between the two germline ends. Germline V gene data show CDR1 as MNHNY and CDR2 as SVGAGI (reference sequence). The CDR3 region is CASSYSLSQETQYF. The CDR3 DNA reads TGTGCCAGCAGTTACTCGCTCAGTCAAGAGACCCAGTACTTC.

The count of this clone is one. This chain joins TRBV2 and TRBJ1-3, with a possible D match to TRBD1 (5 bases). Germline V gives CDR1 SNHLY, CDR2 FYNNEI. This CDR3 has 15 amino acids. V was pared by 2 bases and J by 3 bases, with 11 bases between. This CDR3 reads CASSEFGGIGNTIYF. The CDR3 DNA follows: TGTGCCAGCAGTGAATTCGGGGGGATTGGAAACACCATATATTTT.

This clone came up a few times. This rearrangement joins TRBV18 to TRBJ1-2; 9 bases agree with TRBD1. Germline V lookup: CDR1 KGHSH, CDR2 LQKENI. With V trimmed by 6 bases and J by 4 bases, 9 bases remained unmatched. The CDR3 contains 15 residues. The CDR3 reads CASSEGQGGGYGYTF. The CDR3 DNA reads as TGTGCCAGCTCGGAGGGACAGGGTGGTGGCTATGGCTACACCTTC.

The sample holds one count of this clone. DNA for the CDR3: TGCAGCGTTGGTGGGCTGTCGGTTAGGAACACTGAAGCTTTCTTT. This encodes CSVGGLSVRNTEAFF. The chain employs TRBV29-1 and TRBJ1-1, with unresolved D. The germline CDR1 and CDR2 sequences are SQVTM and ANQGSEA. Deletions cut 4 bases from V and 1 base from J, with 16 bases between. The CDR3 length is 15 residues. The variable domain in full, completed from reference TRBV29-1 and TRBJ1-1, reads SAVISQKPSRDICQRGTSLTIQCQVDSQVTMMFWYRQQPGQSLTLIATANQGSEATYESGFVIDKFPISRPNLTFSTLTVSNMSPEDSSIYLCSVGGLSVRNTEAFFGQGTRLTVV.

This rearrangement joins TRBV5-1 to TRBJ1-2, with 7 bases that match TRBD1. The germline gives CDR1 SGHRS, CDR2 YFSETQ. The CDR3 length is 15 residues. The ends lost 4 bases at V and 3 bases at J; junction bases unmatched: 9. CDR3 bases: TGCGCCAGCAGCGGGGGGACAGCGGAGGACTATGGCTACACCTTC. Its translation: CASSGGTAEDYGYTF.

The rearrangement links TRBV28 to TRBJ2-6; D is unresolved. The ends were cut back, 6 bases at V and 0 bases at J, with 6 bases in the middle. The CDR3 extends over 14 amino acids. Germline V lookup: CDR1 MDHEN, CDR2 SYDVKM. Written as DNA, the CDR3 is TGTGCCAGCAGCGTAATCTCTGGGGCCAACGTCCTGACTTTC. It encodes CASSVISGANVLTF.

The chain joins TRBV4-1 to TRBJ1-1; 9 bases align to TRBD1. The CDR3 has 15 amino acids. Germline V gene sequence: CDR1 MGHRA, CDR2 YSYEKL. V gave up 0 bases and J gave up 8 bases; unmatched junction bases: 7. The CDR3 loop reads CASSQDRQGDGEAFF. For the CDR3, the DNA is TGCGCCAGCAGCCAAGACAGACAGGGGGATGGAGAAGCTTTCTTT.

This sequence joins TRBV28 and TRBJ2-1; D remains unclear. Trimming took 2 bases from V and 4 from J, leaving 3 bases between them. Looked up from germline, CDR1 is MDHEN and CDR2 is SYDVKM. This CDR3 region has 12 residues. This CDR3 reads CASSLQYNEQFF. CDR3 bases: TGTGCCAGCAGTTTACAGTACAATGAGCAGTTCTTC.

The chain has TRBV28 and TRBJ2-3; possible D gene TRBD2, 5 bases. The CDR3 loop spans 12 amino acids. Germline CDR1 and CDR2: MDHEN and SYDVKM. V was pared by 7 bases and J by 6 bases, with 11 bases between. The CDR3 sequence: CASTGDGDTQYF. The CDR3 DNA sequence: TGTGCCAGCACCGGGGATGGGGATACGCAGTATTTT. Complete variable domain (other parts from reference TRBV28 and TRBJ2-3): DVKVTQSSRYLVKRTGEKVFLECVQDMDHENMFWYRQDPGLGLRLIYFSYDVKMKEKGDIPEGYSVSREKKERFSLILESASTNQTSMYLCASTGDGDTQYFGPGTRLTVL.

The rearrangement links TRBV9 to TRBJ2-6; TRBD1 matches 8 bases. CDR3 length equals 17 residues. Germline CDR1 and CDR2: SGDLS and YYNGEE. V shed 3 bases and J 0 bases; nucleotides not matched to a gene: 5. CDR3 amino acids: CASSEGQGFSGANVLTF. In nucleotides, the CDR3 is TGTGCCAGCAGCGAAGGACAGGGATTCTCTGGGGCCAACGTCCTGACTTTC.

This chain links TRBV6-5 with TRBJ1-5, with a weak D call TRBD1 (6 bases). V gave up 6 bases and J gave up 4 bases, with 13 bases separating them. This CDR3 is built from 14 residues. Germline loops: CDR1 MNHEY, CDR2 SVGAGI. The CDR3 DNA is TGTGCCAGCAGCCAACAACAGGGAAATCAGCCCCAGCATTTT. Protein product: CASSQQQGNQPQHF.